This TCR beta chain was retrieved from a study of OX40 agonist ivuxolimab in advanced cancers. Some clones are missing from TCRdb's copy, which holds only in-frame ones; the method was immunoSEQ multiplex PCR. Among tens of thousands of clones listed, around 80% were seen once. Germline V CDR1 and CDR2: SNHLY, FYNNEI. The CDR3 runs 12 residues. The ends were cut back, 3 bases at V and 4 bases at J, with 6 bases in the middle. About this clone: This same CDR3 is encoded by further DNA sequences in the sample.

The sequences come from CD4+ or CD8+ T cells sorted from blood, collected in a trial of the OX40 agonist ivuxolimab. This clonotype was obtained from an adult with an advanced solid tumor such as melanoma, head and neck, liver or kidney cancer. V usage is TRBV2 and J usage is TRBJ1-2; no reliable D call. The CDR3 DNA reads TGTGCCAGCAGTGAGGGTGGCTATGGCTACACCTTC. It is translated as CASSEGGYGYTF.